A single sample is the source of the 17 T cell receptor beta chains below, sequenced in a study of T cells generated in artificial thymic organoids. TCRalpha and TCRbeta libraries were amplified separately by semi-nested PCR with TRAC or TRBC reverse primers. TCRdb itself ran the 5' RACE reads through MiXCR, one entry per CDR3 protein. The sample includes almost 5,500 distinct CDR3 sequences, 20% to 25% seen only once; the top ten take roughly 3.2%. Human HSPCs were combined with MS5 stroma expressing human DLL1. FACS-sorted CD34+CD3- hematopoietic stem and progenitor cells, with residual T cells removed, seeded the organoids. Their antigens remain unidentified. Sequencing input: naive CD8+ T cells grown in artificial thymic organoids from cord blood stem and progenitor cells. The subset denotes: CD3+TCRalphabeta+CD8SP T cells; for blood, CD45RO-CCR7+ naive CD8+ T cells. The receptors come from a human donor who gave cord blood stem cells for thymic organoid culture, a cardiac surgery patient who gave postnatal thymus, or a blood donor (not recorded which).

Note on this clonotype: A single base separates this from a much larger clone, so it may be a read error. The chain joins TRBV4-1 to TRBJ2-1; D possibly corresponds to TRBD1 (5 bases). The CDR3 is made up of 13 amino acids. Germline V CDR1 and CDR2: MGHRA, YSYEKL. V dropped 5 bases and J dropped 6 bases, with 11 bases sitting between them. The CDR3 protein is CASSAWTRNEQFF. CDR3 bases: TGCGCCAGCAGCGCTTGGACACGCAATGAGCAGTTCTTC.

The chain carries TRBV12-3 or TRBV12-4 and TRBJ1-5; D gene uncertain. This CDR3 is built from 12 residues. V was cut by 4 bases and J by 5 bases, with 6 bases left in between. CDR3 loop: CASSYTDQPQHF. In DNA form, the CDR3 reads TGTGCCAGCAGTTACACCGATCAGCCCCAGCATTTT.

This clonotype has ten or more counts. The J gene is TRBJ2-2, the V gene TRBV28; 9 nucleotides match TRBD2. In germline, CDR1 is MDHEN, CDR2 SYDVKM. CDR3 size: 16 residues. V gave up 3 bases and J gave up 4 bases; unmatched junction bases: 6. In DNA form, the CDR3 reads TGTGCCAGCAGTTTTCCCCGGACTAGCGTCACCGGGGAGCTGTTTTTT. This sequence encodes CASSFPRTSVTGELFF.

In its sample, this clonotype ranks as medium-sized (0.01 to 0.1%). DNA for the CDR3: TGTGCCAGCAGCTCCCTGGGAGGCTCCGGGGAGACCCAGTACTTC. Translating gives CASSSLGGSGETQYF. The chain joins TRBV5-4 to TRBJ2-5; a weak D match, TRBD2 (6 bases). V dropped 3 bases and J dropped 5 bases, with 17 bases sitting between them. The germline V gene has CDR1 SGHNT and CDR2 YYREEE (reference sequence). The CDR3 sequence is 15 residues long. Filled out from reference TRBV5-4 and TRBJ2-5, the complete variable domain reads ETGVTQSPTHLIKTRGQQVTLRCSSQSGHNTVSWYQQALGQGPQFIFQYYREEENGRGNFPPRFSGLQFPNYSSELNVNALELDDSALYLCASSSLGGSGETQYFGPGTRLLVL.

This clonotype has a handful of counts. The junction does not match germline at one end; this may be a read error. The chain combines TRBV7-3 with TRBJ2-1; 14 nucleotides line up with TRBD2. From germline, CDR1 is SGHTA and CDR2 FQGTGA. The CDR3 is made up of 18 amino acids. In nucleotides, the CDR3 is TGTGCCAGCAGCTTACGGGGACTAGCGGGGGCGAACCAAGAGACCCTGTACTTC. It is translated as CASSLRGLAGANQETLYF. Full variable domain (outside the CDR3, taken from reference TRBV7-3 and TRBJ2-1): GAGVSQTPSNKVTEKGKYVELRCDPISGHTALYWYRQSLGQGPEFLIYFQGTGAADDSGLPNDRFFAVRPEGSVSTLKIQRTERGDSAVYLCASSLRGLAGANQETLYFGPGTRLTVL.

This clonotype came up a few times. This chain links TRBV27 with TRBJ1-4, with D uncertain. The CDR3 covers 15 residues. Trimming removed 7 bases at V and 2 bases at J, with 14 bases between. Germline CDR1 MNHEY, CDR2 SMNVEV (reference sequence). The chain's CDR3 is CASTPTVGTNEKLFF. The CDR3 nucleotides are TGTGCCAGCACCCCGACGGTTGGTACTAATGAAAAACTGTTTTTT.

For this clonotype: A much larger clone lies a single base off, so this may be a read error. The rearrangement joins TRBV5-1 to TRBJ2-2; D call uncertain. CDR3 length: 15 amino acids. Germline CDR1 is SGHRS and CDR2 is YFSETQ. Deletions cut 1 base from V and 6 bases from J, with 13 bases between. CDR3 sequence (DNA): TGCGCCAGCAGCTTGACGGGTCCGTGGGCCGGGGAGCTGTTTTTT. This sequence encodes CASSLTGPWAGELFF.

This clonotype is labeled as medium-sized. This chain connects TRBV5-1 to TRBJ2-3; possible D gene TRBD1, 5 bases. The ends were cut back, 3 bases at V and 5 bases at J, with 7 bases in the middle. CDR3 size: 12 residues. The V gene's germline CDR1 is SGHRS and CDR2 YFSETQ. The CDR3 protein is CASSSQGDTQYF. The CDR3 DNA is TGCGCCAGCAGCTCCCAGGGAGATACGCAGTATTTT.

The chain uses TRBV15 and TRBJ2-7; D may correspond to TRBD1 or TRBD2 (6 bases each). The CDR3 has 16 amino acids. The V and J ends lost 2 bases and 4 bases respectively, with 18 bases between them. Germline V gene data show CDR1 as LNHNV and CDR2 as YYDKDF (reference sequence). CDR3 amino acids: CATSRQGGQTFYEQYF. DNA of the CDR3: TGTGCCACCAGCAGACAGGGAGGACAGACGTTTTACGAGCAGTACTTC.

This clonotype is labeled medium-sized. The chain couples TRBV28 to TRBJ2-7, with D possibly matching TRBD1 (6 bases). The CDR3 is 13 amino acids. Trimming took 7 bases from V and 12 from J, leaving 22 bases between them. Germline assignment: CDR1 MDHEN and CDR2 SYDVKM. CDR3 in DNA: TGTGCCAGCAAACCGGGACACCCCTCCACGGGGTACTTC. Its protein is CASKPGHPSTGYF.

CDR3 sequence (DNA): TGCGCCAGCAGCCAAGATAGGGGGAACACCGGGGAGCTGTTTTTT. It is translated as CASSQDRGNTGELFF. The V and J genes are TRBV4-3 and TRBJ2-2; maybe TRBD1 (5 bases). This CDR3 is 15 amino acids long. V lost 0 bases and J lost 1, with 6 bases in between. CDR1 is LGHNA and CDR2 is YSLEER in the germline V gene.

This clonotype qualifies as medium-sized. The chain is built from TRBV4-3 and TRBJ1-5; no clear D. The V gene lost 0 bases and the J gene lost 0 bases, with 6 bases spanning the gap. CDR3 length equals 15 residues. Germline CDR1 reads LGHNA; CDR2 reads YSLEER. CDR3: CASSQDGVSNQPQHF. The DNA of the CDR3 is TGCGCCAGCAGCCAAGATGGCGTTAGCAATCAGCCCCAGCATTTT.

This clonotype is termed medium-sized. CDR3 in DNA: TGTGCCAGCAGCTTATGCAACACTGAAGCTTTCTTT. Translated: CASSLCNTEAFF. This chain joins TRBV7-2 and TRBJ1-1; D is uncertain. The CDR3 is made up of 12 amino acids. Germline V lookup: CDR1 SGHTA, CDR2 FQGNSA. V lost 2 bases, J lost 2 bases, and 3 bases lay in between.

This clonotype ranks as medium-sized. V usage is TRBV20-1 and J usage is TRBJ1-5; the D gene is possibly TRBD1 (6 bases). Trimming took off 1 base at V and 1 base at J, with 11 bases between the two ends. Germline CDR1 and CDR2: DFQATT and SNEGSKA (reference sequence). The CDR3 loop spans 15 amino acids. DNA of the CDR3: TGCAGTGCTAGAGGAGGGGGGGCGAGCAATCAGCCCCAGCATTTT. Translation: CSARGGGASNQPQHF.

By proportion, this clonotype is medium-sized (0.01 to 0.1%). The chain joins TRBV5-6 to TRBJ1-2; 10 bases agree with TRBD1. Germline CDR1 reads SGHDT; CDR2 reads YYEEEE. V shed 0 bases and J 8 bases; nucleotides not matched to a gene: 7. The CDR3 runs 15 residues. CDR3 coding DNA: TGTGCCAGCAGCTTGGTCCCGGGACAGGGGAGCGGCTACACCTTC. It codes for CASSLVPGQGSGYTF.

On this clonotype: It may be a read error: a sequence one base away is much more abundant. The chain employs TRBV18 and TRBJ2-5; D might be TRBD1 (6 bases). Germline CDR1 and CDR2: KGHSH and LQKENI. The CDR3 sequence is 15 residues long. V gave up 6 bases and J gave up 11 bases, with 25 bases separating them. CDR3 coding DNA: TGTGCCAGCTCGAGGGACACAGGAGGATACAATGAGCAGTACTTC. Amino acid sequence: CASSRDTGGYNEQYF.

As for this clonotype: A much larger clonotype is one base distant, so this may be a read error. This CDR3 reads CASSLAYGPGTQYF. The CDR3 bases are TGTGCCAGCAGCTTAGCGTACGGGCCAGGAACCCAGTACTTC. The chain uses TRBV7-2 and TRBJ2-5; the D is unclear. The CDR3 covers 14 residues. The germline gives CDR1 SGHTA, CDR2 FQGNSA. The V end was cut by 0 bases, the J end by 8 bases, with 13 bases between. The whole variable domain, filled in from reference TRBV7-2 and TRBJ2-5, reads GAGVSQSPSNKVTEKGKDVELRCDPISGHTALYWYRQSLGQGLEFLIYFQGNSAPDKSGLPSDRFSAERTGGSVSTLTIQRTQQEDSAVYLCASSLAYGPGTQYFGPGTRLLVL.